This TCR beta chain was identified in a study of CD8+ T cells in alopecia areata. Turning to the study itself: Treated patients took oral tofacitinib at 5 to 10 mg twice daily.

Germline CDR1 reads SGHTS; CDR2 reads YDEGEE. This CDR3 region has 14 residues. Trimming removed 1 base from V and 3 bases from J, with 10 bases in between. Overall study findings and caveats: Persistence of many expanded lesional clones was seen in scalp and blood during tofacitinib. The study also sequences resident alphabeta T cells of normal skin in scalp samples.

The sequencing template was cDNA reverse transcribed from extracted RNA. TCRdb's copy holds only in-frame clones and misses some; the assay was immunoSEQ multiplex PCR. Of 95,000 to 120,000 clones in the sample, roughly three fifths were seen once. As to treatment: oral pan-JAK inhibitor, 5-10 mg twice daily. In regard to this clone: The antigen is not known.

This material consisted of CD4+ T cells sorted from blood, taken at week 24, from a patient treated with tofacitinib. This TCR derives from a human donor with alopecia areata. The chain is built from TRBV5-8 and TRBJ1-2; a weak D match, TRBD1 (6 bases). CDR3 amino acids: CASSLTGWDYGYTF. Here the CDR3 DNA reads TGTGCCAGCAGCTTGACAGGGTGGGACTATGGCTACACCTTC.